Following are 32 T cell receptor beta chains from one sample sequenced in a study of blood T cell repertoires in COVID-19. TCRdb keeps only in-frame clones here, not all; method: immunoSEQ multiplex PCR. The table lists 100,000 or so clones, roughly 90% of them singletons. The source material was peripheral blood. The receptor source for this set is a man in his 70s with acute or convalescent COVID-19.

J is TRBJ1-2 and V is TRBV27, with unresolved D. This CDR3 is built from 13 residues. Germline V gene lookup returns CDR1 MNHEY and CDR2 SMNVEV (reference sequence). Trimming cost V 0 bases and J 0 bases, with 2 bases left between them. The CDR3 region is CASSLSSNYGYTF. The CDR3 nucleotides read TGTGCCAGCAGTTTATCCTCTAACTATGGCTACACCTTC.

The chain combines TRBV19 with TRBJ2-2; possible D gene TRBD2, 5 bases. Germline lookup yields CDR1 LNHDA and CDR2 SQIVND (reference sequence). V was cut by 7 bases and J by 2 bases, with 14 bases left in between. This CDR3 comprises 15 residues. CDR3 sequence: CASKLSGPNTGELFF. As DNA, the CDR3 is TGTGCCAGTAAGCTCAGCGGACCAAACACCGGGGAGCTGTTTTTT.

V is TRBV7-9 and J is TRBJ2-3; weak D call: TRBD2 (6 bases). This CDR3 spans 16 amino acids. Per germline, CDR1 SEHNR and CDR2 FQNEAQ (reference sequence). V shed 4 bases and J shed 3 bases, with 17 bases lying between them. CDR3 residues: CASSSPTRRETDTQYF. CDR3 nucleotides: TGTGCCAGCAGCTCCCCGACCCGGAGGGAGACAGATACGCAGTATTTT.

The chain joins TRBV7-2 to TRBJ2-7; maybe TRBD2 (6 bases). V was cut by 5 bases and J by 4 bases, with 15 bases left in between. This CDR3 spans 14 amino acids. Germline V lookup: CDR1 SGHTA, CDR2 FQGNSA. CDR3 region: CASSPGVAGYEQYF. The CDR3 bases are TGTGCCAGCAGCCCGGGAGTCGCTGGATACGAGCAGTACTTC.

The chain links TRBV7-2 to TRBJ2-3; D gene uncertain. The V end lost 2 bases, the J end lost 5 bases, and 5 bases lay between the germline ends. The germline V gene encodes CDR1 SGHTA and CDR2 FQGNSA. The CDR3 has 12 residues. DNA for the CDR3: TGTGCCAGCAGCTTACCTCGAGATACGCAGTATTTT. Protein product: CASSLPRDTQYF.

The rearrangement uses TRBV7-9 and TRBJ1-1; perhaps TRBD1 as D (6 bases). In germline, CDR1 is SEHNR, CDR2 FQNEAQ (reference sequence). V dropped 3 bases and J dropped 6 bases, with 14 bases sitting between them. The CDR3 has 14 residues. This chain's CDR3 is CASSFGTLRAEAFF. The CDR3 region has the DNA TGTGCCAGCAGCTTCGGGACACTTCGGGCTGAAGCTTTCTTT.

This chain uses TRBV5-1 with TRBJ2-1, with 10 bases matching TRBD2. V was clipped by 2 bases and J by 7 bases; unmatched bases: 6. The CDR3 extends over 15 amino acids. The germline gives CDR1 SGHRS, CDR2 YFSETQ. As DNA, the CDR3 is TGCGCCAGCAGCTTATCAGCGGGAGGGCCGAATGAGCAGTTCTTC. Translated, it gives CASSLSAGGPNEQFF.

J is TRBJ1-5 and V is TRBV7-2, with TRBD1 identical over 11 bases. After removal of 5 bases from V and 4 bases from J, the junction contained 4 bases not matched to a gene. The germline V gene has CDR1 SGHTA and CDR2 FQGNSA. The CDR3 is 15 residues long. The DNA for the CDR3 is TGTGCCAGCAGCCCGGACAGGGGGCGGAATCAGCCCCAGCATTTT. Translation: CASSPDRGRNQPQHF.

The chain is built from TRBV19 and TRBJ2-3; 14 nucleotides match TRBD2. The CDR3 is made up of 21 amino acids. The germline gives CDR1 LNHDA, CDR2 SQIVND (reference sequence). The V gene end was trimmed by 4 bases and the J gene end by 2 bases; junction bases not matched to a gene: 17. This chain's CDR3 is CASSSWGLAGVLAQNTDTQYF. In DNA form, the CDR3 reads TGTGCCAGTAGTAGTTGGGGACTAGCGGGAGTTTTGGCCCAAAACACAGATACGCAGTATTTT.

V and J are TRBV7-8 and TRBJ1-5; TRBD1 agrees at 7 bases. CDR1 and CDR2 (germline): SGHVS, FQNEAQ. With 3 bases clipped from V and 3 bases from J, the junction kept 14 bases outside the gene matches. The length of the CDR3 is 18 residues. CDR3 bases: TGTGCCAGCAGCTTCTCCACCGCCGGGACAGACATCAATCAGCCCCAGCATTTT. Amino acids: CASSFSTAGTDINQPQHF.

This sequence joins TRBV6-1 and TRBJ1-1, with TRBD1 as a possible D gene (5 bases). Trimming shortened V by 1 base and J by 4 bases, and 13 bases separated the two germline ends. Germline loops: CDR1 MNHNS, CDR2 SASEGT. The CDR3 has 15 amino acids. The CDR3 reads CASSEEAGGGTEAFF. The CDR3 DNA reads TGTGCCAGCAGTGAAGAAGCCGGGGGGGGCACTGAAGCTTTCTTT.

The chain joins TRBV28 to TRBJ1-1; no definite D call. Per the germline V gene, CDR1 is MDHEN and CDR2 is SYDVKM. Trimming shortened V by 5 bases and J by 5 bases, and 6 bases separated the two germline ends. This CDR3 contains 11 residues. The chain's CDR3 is CASSAGTEAFF. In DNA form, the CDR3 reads TGTGCCAGCAGTGCGGGGACTGAAGCTTTCTTT.

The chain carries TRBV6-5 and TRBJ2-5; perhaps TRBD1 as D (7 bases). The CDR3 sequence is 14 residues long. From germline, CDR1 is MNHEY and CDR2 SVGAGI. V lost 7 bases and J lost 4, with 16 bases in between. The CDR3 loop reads CASTPGGNRETQYF. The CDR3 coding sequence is TGTGCCAGCACCCCAGGGGGGAATCGAGAGACCCAGTACTTC.

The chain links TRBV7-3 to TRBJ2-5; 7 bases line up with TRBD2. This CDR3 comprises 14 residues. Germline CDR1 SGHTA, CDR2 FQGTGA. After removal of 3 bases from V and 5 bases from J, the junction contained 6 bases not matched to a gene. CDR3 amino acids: CASSFSGLGETQYF. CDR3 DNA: TGTGCCAGCAGCTTTAGCGGGTTGGGGGAGACCCAGTACTTC.

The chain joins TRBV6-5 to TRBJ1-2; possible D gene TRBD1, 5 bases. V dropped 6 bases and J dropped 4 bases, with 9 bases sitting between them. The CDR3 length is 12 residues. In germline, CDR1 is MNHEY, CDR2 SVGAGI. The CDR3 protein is CASRDTSYGYTF. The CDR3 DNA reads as TGTGCCAGCAGGGACACCTCCTATGGCTACACCTTC.

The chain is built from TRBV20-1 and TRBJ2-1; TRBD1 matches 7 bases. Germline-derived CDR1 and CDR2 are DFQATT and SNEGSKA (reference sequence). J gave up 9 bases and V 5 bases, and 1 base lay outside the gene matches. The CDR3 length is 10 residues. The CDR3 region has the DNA TGCAGTGCTCGGGACAGTGAGCAGTTCTTC. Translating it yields CSARDSEQFF.

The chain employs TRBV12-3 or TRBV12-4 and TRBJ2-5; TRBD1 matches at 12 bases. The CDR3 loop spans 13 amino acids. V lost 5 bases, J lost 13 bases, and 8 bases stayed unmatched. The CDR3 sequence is CASSTGTGGAGYF. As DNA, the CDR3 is TGTGCCAGCAGTACCGGGACAGGGGGCGCCGGGTACTTC.

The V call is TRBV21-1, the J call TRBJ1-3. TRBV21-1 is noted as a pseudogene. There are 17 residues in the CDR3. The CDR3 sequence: CASSSPEGLYSGNTIYF. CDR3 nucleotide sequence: TGTGCCAGCAGCAGCCCCGAGGGACTGTACTCTGGAAACACCATATATTTT.

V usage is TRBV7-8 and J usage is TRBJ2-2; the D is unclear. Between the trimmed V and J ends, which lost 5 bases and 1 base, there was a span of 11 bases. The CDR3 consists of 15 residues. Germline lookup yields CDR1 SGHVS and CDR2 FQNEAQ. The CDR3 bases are TGTGCCAGCAGCATGGTGTTCGGGAACACCGGGGAGCTGTTTTTT. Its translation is CASSMVFGNTGELFF.

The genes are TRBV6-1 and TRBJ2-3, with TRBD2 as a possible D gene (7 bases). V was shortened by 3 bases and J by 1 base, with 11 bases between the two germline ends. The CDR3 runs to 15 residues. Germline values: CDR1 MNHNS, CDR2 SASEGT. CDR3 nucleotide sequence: TGTGCCAGCAGTGACGTCGGGGGGCGCACAGATACGCAGTATTTT. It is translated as CASSDVGGRTDTQYF.

CDR3 loop: CASSFPQQGGETQYF. In nucleotides, the CDR3 is TGTGCCAGCAGCTTTCCCCAACAGGGTGGGGAGACCCAGTACTTC. The gene calls are TRBV11-2 and TRBJ2-5; a weak D match, TRBD1 (6 bases). The CDR3 is made up of 15 amino acids. CDR1 and CDR2 (germline): SGHAT, FQNNGV. The V and J ends lost 3 bases and 5 bases respectively, with 16 bases between them.

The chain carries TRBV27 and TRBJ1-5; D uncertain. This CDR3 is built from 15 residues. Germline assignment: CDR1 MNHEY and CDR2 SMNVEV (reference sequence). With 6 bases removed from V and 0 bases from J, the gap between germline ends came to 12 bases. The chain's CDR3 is CASSPPEHSNQPQHF. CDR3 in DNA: TGTGCCAGCAGCCCGCCCGAACATAGCAATCAGCCCCAGCATTTT.

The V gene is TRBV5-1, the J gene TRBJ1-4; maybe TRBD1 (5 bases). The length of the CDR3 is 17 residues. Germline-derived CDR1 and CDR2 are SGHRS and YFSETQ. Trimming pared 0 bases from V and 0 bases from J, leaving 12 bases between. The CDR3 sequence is CASSLGQTAATNEKLFF. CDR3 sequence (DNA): TGCGCCAGCAGCTTGGGACAGACAGCAGCAACTAATGAAAAACTGTTTTTT.

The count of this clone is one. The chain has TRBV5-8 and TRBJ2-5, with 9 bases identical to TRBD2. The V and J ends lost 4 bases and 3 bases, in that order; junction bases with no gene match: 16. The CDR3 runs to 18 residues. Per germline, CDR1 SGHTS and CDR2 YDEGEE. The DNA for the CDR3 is TGTGCCAGCAGCCCCAAGGGCCTGCGACTAGCGGAAAAAGAGACCCAGTACTTC. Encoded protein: CASSPKGLRLAEKETQYF.

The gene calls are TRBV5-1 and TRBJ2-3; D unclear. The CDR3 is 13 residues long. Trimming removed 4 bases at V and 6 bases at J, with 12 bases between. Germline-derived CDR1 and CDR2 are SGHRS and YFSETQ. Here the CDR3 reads CASSPWQDDTQYF. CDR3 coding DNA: TGCGCCAGCAGCCCTTGGCAGGATGATACGCAGTATTTT.

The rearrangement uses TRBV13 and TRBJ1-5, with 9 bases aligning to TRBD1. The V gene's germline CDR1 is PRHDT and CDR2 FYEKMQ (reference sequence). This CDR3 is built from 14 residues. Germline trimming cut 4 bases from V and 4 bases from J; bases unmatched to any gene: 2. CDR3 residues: CASSSGTGNQPQHF. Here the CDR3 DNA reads TGTGCCAGCAGCTCAGGGACAGGGAATCAGCCCCAGCATTTT.

CDR3 protein: CASKGTSYEKLFF. CDR3 DNA: TGTGCCAGCAAAGGGACATCTTATGAAAAACTGTTTTTT. V usage is TRBV27 and J usage is TRBJ1-4, with a possible D match to TRBD1 (6 bases). V was clipped by 7 bases and J by 6 bases, with 12 bases between them. There are 13 residues in the CDR3. Germline CDR1 and CDR2: MNHEY and SMNVEV (reference sequence).

The CDR3 DNA reads as TGTGCCAGTTCCCGACAGGGAGGAGACTATGGCTACACCTTC. Its translation is CASSRQGGDYGYTF. V is TRBV19 and J is TRBJ1-2; 7 positions match TRBD1. The V gene end was trimmed by 8 bases and the J gene end by 3 bases; junction bases not matched to a gene: 9. The CDR3 has 14 amino acids. Per the germline V gene, CDR1 is LNHDA and CDR2 is SQIVND (reference sequence). Based on the CDR3 plus reference TRBV19 and TRBJ1-2, the full variable domain is DGGITQSPKYLFRKEGQNVTLSCEQNLNHDAMYWYRQDPGQGLRLIYYSQIVNDFQKGDIAEGYSVSREKKESFPLTVTSAQKNPTAFYLCASSRQGGDYGYTFGSGTRLTVV.

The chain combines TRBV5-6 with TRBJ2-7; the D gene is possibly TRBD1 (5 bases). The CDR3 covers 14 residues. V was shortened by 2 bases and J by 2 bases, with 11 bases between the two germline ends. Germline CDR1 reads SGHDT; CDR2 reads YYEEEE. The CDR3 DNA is TGTGCCAGCAGCTTAACGACAGTTCCCTACGAGCAGTACTTC. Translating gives CASSLTTVPYEQYF.

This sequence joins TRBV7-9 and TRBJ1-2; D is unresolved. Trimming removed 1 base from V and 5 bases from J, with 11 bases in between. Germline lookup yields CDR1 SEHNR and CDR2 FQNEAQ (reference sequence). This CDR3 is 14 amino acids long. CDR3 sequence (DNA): TGTGCCAGCAGCTTAGATGGAAGGAGGTATGGCTACACCTTC. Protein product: CASSLDGRRYGYTF.

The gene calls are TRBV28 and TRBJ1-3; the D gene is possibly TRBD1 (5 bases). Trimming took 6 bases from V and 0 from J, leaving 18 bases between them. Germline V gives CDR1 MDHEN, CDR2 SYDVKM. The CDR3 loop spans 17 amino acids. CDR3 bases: TGTGCCAGCAGGCAGGGTGCGTTTAGGGTCTCTGGAAACACCATATATTTT. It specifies CASRQGAFRVSGNTIYF.

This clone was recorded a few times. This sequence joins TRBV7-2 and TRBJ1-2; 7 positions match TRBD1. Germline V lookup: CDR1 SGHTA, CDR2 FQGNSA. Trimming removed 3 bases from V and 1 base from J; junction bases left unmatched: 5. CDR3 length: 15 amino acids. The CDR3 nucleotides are TGTGCCAGCAGCTTCTCCGGGACAGATAACTATGGCTACACCTTC. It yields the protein CASSFSGTDNYGYTF.